A selection of T cell receptor beta chains follows, all from one sample in a study of monozygotic twins with inflammatory bowel disease. TCRdb reprocessed the 5' RACE reads; each CDR3 protein has one entry and no DNA is given. Its listing shows around 400,000 distinct CDR3 sequences. Sequencing was done on a sample of blood. The receptors come from a human donor with ulcerative colitis or Crohn's disease, or a healthy co-twin of an affected twin (not recorded which). CDR3s include the opening cysteine and the closing phenylalanine or tryptophan.

V: TRBV6-2/TRBV6-3
J: TRBJ1-5
CDR3: CASSRGRLDQPQHF

V: TRBV10-3
J: TRBJ2-2
CDR3: CAIGQSTGELFF

V: TRBV11-2
J: TRBJ2-1
CDR3: CASGSGSSGEQFF

V: TRBV20-1
J: TRBJ1-2
CDR3: CSQTGGTYGYTF

V: TRBV5-5
J: TRBJ1-2
CDR3: CASSLVGGTVYGYTF

V: TRBV5-1
J: TRBJ2-6
CDR3: CASSKLHRDRVSGANVLTF

V: TRBV4-1
J: TRBJ2-2
CDR3: CASSRPTVNTGELFF

V: TRBV3-1
J: TRBJ2-1
CDR3: CASSQGLAGGSENEQFF

V: TRBV29-1
J: TRBJ1-1
CDR3: CSVRKNTEAFF

V: TRBV7-2
J: TRBJ2-5
CDR3: CASSADRASETQYF

V: TRBV7-2
J: TRBJ1-5
CDR3: CASSSGTTNQPQHF

V: TRBV27
J: TRBJ1-6
CDR3: CASSLKVGATPLHF

V: TRBV7-9
J: TRBJ1-2
CDR3: CASSSRGSYTF

V: TRBV12-3/TRBV12-4
J: TRBJ2-1
CDR3: CASSFQQVSSYNEQFF

V: TRBV7-9
J: TRBJ1-4
CDR3: CASRAGNEKLFF

V: TRBV5-1
J: TRBJ2-3
CDR3: CASRLRPGLAIGEADTQYF

V: TRBV10-3
J: TRBJ1-5
CDR3: CAISESTLSGGPYQPQHF

V: TRBV5-1
J: TRBJ1-2
CDR3: CASSSQATNYGYTF

V: TRBV20-1
J: TRBJ2-7
CDR3: CSATGQGTVYEQYF

V: TRBV19
J: TRBJ2-1
CDR3: CASRGQSRGRNAYNEQFF

V: TRBV15
J: TRBJ2-2
CDR3: CATSRGDSPTGELFF

V: TRBV5-1
J: TRBJ2-7
CDR3: CASSLGGKGEQYF

V: TRBV7-7
J: TRBJ2-1
CDR3: CANTRGTGQFF

V: TRBV3-1
J: TRBJ1-6
CDR3: CASSQAGGASVF

V: TRBV5-1
J: TRBJ1-4
CDR3: CASSLEPGREKLFF

V: TRBV12-3/TRBV12-4
J: TRBJ2-2
CDR3: CASSLVAAGELFF

V: TRBV7-9
J: TRBJ2-5
CDR3: CASSGTGLETQYF

V: TRBV28
J: TRBJ2-1
CDR3: CASSTSYEQFF

V: TRBV6-5
J: TRBJ2-3
CDR3: CASRLYRDYTDTQYF

V: TRBV27
J: TRBJ1-1
CDR3: CASSLFRGRTEAFF

V: TRBV7-9
J: TRBJ2-5
CDR3: CASSPRSEETQYF

V: TRBV27
J: TRBJ1-5
CDR3: CASSFGQYGQPQHF

V: TRBV20-1
J: TRBJ2-5
CDR3: CSASLNQETQYF

V: TRBV20-1
J: TRBJ2-3
CDR3: CSATEGEDTQYF

V: TRBV7-9
J: TRBJ1-2
CDR3: CASSLAMTGYGYTF

V: TRBV7-9
J: TRBJ1-5
CDR3: CASSAGANSNQPQHF

V: TRBV5-1
J: TRBJ2-3
CDR3: CASSFHSTDTQYF

V: TRBV5-1
J: TRBJ2-2
CDR3: CASSLGHYTGELFF

V: TRBV7-9
J: TRBJ2-5
CDR3: CASSSHRGPRETQYF

V: TRBV28
J: TRBJ1-5
CDR3: CASSLPGSQPQHF

V: TRBV7-9
J: TRBJ1-1
CDR3: CASSPEENTEAFF

V: TRBV7-2
J: TRBJ2-5
CDR3: CASSLRAKQETQYF

V: TRBV9
J: TRBJ2-2
CDR3: CASSVEVAGTGELFF

V: TRBV4-1
J: TRBJ2-2
CDR3: CASSQALGQMSGELFF

V: TRBV7-2
J: TRBJ1-5
CDR3: CASSLTGFLYNISSNQPQHF

V: TRBV25-1
J: TRBJ2-4
CDR3: CASSEPGQGNAKNIQYF

V: TRBV15
J: TRBJ1-5
CDR3: CATSRDLSQPQHF

V: TRBV5-4
J: TRBJ2-7
CDR3: CASSLAVVPTYEQYF

V: TRBV5-1
J: TRBJ1-1
CDR3: CASSLVQGVVAEAFF